This T cell receptor (beta chain) was captured by sequencing in a study of Graves' ophthalmopathy and Graves' hyperthyroidism. RNA transcripts served as template for amplifying TCR beta CDR3 sequences. First-round RT-PCR employed HTBI primers, with a second-round multiplex PCR after it. TCRdb itself ran the multiplex PCR reads through MiXCR, one entry per CDR3 protein. The table has some 390,000 distinct CDR3 sequences, around 17% seen once; the top ten hold around 1.5%. This clonotype appeared many times. Additional autoimmune diseases, uncontrolled infections, pregnancy or lactation disqualified patients. Clinical symptoms and serum thyroxine were used for diagnosis; TRAb, thyroid ultrasound and orbital computed tomography were also relied on. Source material: peripheral blood. The TCR sequence derives from a woman in her late teens or twenties with Graves' ophthalmopathy.

CDR3 DNA sequence: TGTGCCAGCAGCCCCCTTGGACCCTACGAGCAGTACTTC. Translation: CASSPLGPYEQYF. This chain connects TRBV12-3 or TRBV12-4 to TRBJ2-7; unclear D gene. This CDR3 is 13 amino acids long. The V gene lost 6 bases and the J gene lost 2 bases, with 11 bases spanning the gap.